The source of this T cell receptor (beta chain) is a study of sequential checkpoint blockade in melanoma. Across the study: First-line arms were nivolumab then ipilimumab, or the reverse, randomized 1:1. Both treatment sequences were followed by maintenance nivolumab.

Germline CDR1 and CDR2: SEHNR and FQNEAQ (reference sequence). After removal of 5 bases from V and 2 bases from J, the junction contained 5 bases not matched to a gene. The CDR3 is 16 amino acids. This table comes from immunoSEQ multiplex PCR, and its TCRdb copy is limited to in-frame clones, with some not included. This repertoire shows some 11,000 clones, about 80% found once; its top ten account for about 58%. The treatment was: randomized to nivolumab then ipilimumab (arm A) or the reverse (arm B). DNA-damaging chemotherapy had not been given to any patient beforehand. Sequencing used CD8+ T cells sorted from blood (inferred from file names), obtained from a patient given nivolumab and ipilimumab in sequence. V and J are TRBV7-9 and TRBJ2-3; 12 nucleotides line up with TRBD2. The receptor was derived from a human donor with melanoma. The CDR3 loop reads CASSRRTSGVTDTQYF. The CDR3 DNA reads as TGTGCCAGCAGCCGGCGGACTAGCGGGGTCACAGATACGCAGTATTTT.